Below are 27 T cell receptor beta chains sequenced from a single sample in a study of early T cells in non-severe SARS-CoV-2 infection. TCRdb re-derived calls from the 5' RACE reads in MiXCR, one entry per CDR3 protein. This table has 60,000 to 80,000 distinct CDR3 sequences, less than 15% appearing once. The sample consisted of whole blood. The receptors here all came from an adult who was a healthcare worker with PCR-confirmed SARS-CoV-2 infection or an uninfected control (not recorded which).

As concerns this clonotype: This clone may be a read error of a much larger clone one base away. The J gene is TRBJ2-1, the V gene TRBV12-3 or TRBV12-4; possibly TRBD2 for D (5 bases). This CDR3 is built from 15 residues. V was cut by 6 bases and J by 4 bases, with 16 bases left in between. The CDR3 reads CASSPPERSYNEQFF. The CDR3 nucleotides are TGTGCCAGCAGCCCCCCGGAGCGGTCTTACAATGAGCAGTTCTTC.

This clonotype was observed many times. The rearrangement links TRBV7-9 to TRBJ1-6, with D unresolved. This CDR3 contains 14 residues. Germline V gene lookup returns CDR1 SEHNR and CDR2 FQNEAQ (reference sequence). Trimming shortened V by 1 base and J by 9 bases, and 10 bases separated the two germline ends. In nucleotides, the CDR3 is TGTGCCAGCAGCTTAGTAGCAGCGAGTTCACCCCTCCACTTT. Protein sequence: CASSLVAASSPLHF. The full variable domain, rest sourced from reference TRBV7-9 and TRBJ1-6, is DTGVSQNPRHKITKRGQNVTFRCDPISEHNRLYWYRQTLGQGPEFLTYFQNEAQLEKSRLLSDRFSAERPKGSFSTLEIQRTEQGDSAMYLCASSLVAASSPLHFGNGTRLTVT.

Many counts were recorded for this clonotype. The gene calls are TRBV29-1 and TRBJ2-7; D may match TRBD1 or TRBD2 (5 bases each). V lost 3 bases, J lost 1 base, and 10 bases lay in between. This CDR3 has 13 residues. The germline gives CDR1 SQVTM, CDR2 ANQGSEA. The CDR3 sequence: CSVDWGSSYEQYF. CDR3 DNA: TGCAGCGTTGACTGGGGGTCATCCTACGAGCAGTACTTC.

This clonotype was counted at least ten times. The V and J genes are TRBV30 and TRBJ2-4; D is possibly TRBD1 (6 bases). The V gene's germline CDR1 is GTSNPN and CDR2 SVGIG (reference sequence). V lost 0 bases and J 3 bases, leaving 9 bases between the germline ends. There are 14 residues in the CDR3. This CDR3 reads CAWSVGAGKNIQYF. The CDR3 DNA follows: TGTGCCTGGAGTGTGGGGGCAGGCAAAAACATTCAGTACTTC.

This clonotype was detected ten times or more. The chain employs TRBV20-1 and TRBJ2-7; D remains unclear. Germline V lookup: CDR1 DFQATT, CDR2 SNEGSKA (reference sequence). The CDR3 contains 13 residues. V lost 4 bases and J lost 2, with 12 bases in between. This CDR3 reads CSATTPGPYEQYF. The CDR3 DNA sequence: TGCAGTGCTACGACTCCGGGTCCCTACGAGCAGTACTTC.

This clonotype has a handful of counts. J is TRBJ2-1 and V is TRBV5-1; 9 bases match TRBD2. Germline V gene data show CDR1 as SGHRS and CDR2 as YFSETQ. This CDR3 comprises 16 residues. V dropped 3 bases and J dropped 1; count of bases not matched to a gene: 5. The CDR3 protein is CASSSGAGGSYNEQFF. As DNA, the CDR3 is TGCGCCAGCAGCTCGGGGGCGGGAGGGTCCTACAATGAGCAGTTCTTC.

This clonotype has a handful of counts. The J gene is TRBJ1-2, the V gene TRBV21-1. TRBV21-1 constitutes a pseudogene. CDR3 size: 14 residues. In DNA form, the CDR3 reads TGTGCCAGCAGCAACGGAAGCCCTAACTATGGCTACACCTTC. It encodes CASSNGSPNYGYTF.

This clonotype showed up many times. The chain recombines TRBV28 with TRBJ2-3; no clear D gene. CDR1 is MDHEN, CDR2 SYDVKM, per germline. The CDR3 totals 14 residues. Trimming took off 5 bases at V and 2 bases at J, with 11 bases between the two ends. CDR3 loop: CASSPPSTTDTQYF. DNA of the CDR3: TGTGCCAGCAGTCCCCCCTCCACCACAGATACGCAGTATTTT.

This clonotype was recorded at least ten times. The V gene is TRBV5-1, the J gene TRBJ2-2; D ambiguous. Germline CDR1 is SGHRS and CDR2 is YFSETQ. CDR3 length: 16 residues. The ends were cut back, 5 bases at V and 3 bases at J, with 17 bases in the middle. CDR3 in amino acids: CASSPPATAYTGELFF. The DNA of the CDR3 is TGCGCCAGCAGTCCCCCCGCGACCGCCTACACCGGGGAGCTGTTTTTT.

This clonotype came up many times. CDR3 loop: CASSLGGAGADTQYF. The CDR3 DNA reads TGTGCCAGCAGCTTGGGGGGGGCGGGCGCAGATACGCAGTATTTT. The chain is built from TRBV7-2 and TRBJ2-3, with D maybe TRBD2 (7 bases). The CDR3 has 15 residues. Between the trimmed V and J ends, which lost 3 bases and 4 bases, there was a span of 14 bases. Germline CDR1 reads SGHTA; CDR2 reads FQGNSA.

This clonotype was seen more than once but under ten times. The rearrangement joins TRBV28 to TRBJ1-6; perhaps TRBD1 as D (6 bases). The CDR3 is 14 amino acids. Germline CDR1 MDHEN, CDR2 SYDVKM. V lost 2 bases to trimming and J lost 6 bases, with 8 bases between them. Here the CDR3 reads CASSLPQGNSPLHF. CDR3 in DNA: TGTGCCAGCAGTTTACCACAGGGTAATTCACCCCTCCACTTT. The full variable domain, with the rest looked up from reference TRBV28 and TRBJ1-6, is DVKVTQSSRYLVKRTGEKVFLECVQDMDHENMFWYRQDPGLGLRLIYFSYDVKMKEKGDIPEGYSVSREKKERFSLILESASTNQTSMYLCASSLPQGNSPLHFGNGTRLTVT.

This clonotype has a count of ten or more. This chain links TRBV5-1 with TRBJ2-7, with D hard to call. This CDR3 spans 14 amino acids. Germline V gene data show CDR1 as SGHRS and CDR2 as YFSETQ. V gave up 0 bases and J gave up 2 bases, with 9 bases separating them. CDR3 coding DNA: TGCGCCAGCAGCTTGGTTGGGGAAACCTACGAGCAGTACTTC. Protein sequence: CASSLVGETYEQYF.

The chain couples TRBV5-1 to TRBJ1-3; 7 nucleotides line up with TRBD1. The V segment lost 0 bases and the J segment 4 bases; nucleotides outside the gene matches: 4. Per germline, CDR1 SGHRS and CDR2 YFSETQ. This CDR3 comprises 15 residues. The CDR3 coding sequence is TGCGCCAGCAGCTTGGGACCGGGACAGGGAAACACCATATATTTT. The encoded protein is CASSLGPGQGNTIYF.

This clonotype showed up just a few times. V usage is TRBV5-1 and J usage is TRBJ2-7; 7 bases align to TRBD1. Germline CDR1 and CDR2: SGHRS and YFSETQ. The J segment lost 7 bases and the V segment lost 2 bases, leaving 9 bases of the junction unmatched. This CDR3 is built from 14 residues. CDR3 in amino acids: CASSLGQAGDEQYF. The CDR3 coding sequence is TGCGCCAGCAGCTTAGGACAGGCCGGGGATGAGCAGTACTTC.

In this sample, this clonotype turned up a few times. This chain links TRBV6-2 or TRBV6-3 with TRBJ2-1, with 12 bases lining up with TRBD2. The trim removed 6 bases at V and 7 bases at J, leaving 7 bases unmatched. Germline values: CDR1 MNHEY, CDR2 SVGEGT. The CDR3 is 15 amino acids. The CDR3: CASSSGTSGRNEQFF. The CDR3 DNA reads as TGTGCCAGCAGCTCCGGGACTAGCGGGCGGAATGAGCAGTTCTTC.

This clonotype was seen a handful of times. CDR3 protein: CASSPPGGGSNEQFF. CDR3 DNA sequence: TGTGCCAGCAGCCCACCTGGTGGCGGGAGCAATGAGCAGTTCTTC. The V call is TRBV7-3, the J call TRBJ2-1, with 7 bases that match TRBD2. This CDR3 comprises 15 residues. CDR1 SGHTA and CDR2 FQGTGA come from the germline V gene. The V and J ends lost 5 bases and 6 bases, in that order; junction bases with no gene match: 10.

Points on this clonotype: The CDR3 does not close with the conserved phenylalanine or tryptophan, likely indicating a read error. The DNA is left out, because the CDR3 cannot be placed on it with certainty; the CDR3 is given as TCRdb lists it. V gene TRBV28 combines with J gene TRBJ2-1; the DNA was not compared with TRBD1, the D call given in the table. The CDR3 has 9 residues if both end residues are counted. The germline V gene encodes CDR1 MDHEN and CDR2 SYDVKM. The CDR3 sequence: CASTGAGRR.

Ten or more counts support this clonotype. This chain uses TRBV28 with TRBJ2-5; the D gene could be TRBD1 or TRBD2 (6 bases each). This CDR3 has 14 residues. Trimming took 5 bases from V and 5 from J, leaving 15 bases between them. The germline V gene has CDR1 MDHEN and CDR2 SYDVKM. CDR3 bases: TGTGCCAGCAGTCGCGGGGACGGGGGCGAGACCCAGTACTTC. Its translation is CASSRGDGGETQYF. The whole variable domain, filled in from reference TRBV28 and TRBJ2-5, reads DVKVTQSSRYLVKRTGEKVFLECVQDMDHENMFWYRQDPGLGLRLIYFSYDVKMKEKGDIPEGYSVSREKKERFSLILESASTNQTSMYLCASSRGDGGETQYFGPGTRLLVL.

V is TRBV28 and J is TRBJ1-2; D unresolved. This CDR3 has 12 amino acids. Germline CDR1 is MDHEN and CDR2 is SYDVKM. The germline V and J ends were trimmed by 6 bases and 1 base, with 6 bases remaining between them. CDR3 bases: TGTGCCAGCAGCCTCAATAACTATGGCTACACCTTC. This encodes CASSLNNYGYTF.

This clonotype was seen at least ten times. The genes are TRBV6-5 and TRBJ2-3, with D possibly TRBD1 on 6 matching bases. This CDR3 comprises 14 residues. Between the trimmed V and J ends, which lost 6 bases and 3 bases, there was a span of 13 bases. CDR1 and CDR2 (germline): MNHEY, SVGAGI. DNA for the CDR3: TGTGCCAGCAGCCCTAGGGGGAGAACAGATACGCAGTATTTT. The encoded protein is CASSPRGRTDTQYF.

This clonotype was observed at least ten times. The rearrangement links TRBV30 to TRBJ2-2; D gene uncertain. Germline values: CDR1 GTSNPN, CDR2 SVGIG (reference sequence). This CDR3 comprises 12 residues. Trimming took off 4 bases at V and 6 bases at J, with 9 bases between the two ends. This CDR3 is CAWKPGAGELFF. The CDR3 DNA reads as TGTGCCTGGAAGCCGGGTGCCGGGGAGCTGTTTTTT.

This clonotype was observed at least ten times. The chain employs TRBV21-1 and TRBJ2-6. TRBV21-1 constitutes a pseudogene. CDR3 length: 15 amino acids. CDR3 in amino acids: CASSSYGRRANVLTF. The DNA of the CDR3 is TGTGCCAGCAGTTCCTACGGTCGACGGGCCAACGTCCTGACTTTC.

V gene TRBV28 combines with J gene TRBJ1-1; a weak D match, TRBD1 (5 bases). Germline values: CDR1 MDHEN, CDR2 SYDVKM. The CDR3 runs to 15 residues. The V end was cut by 5 bases, the J end by 1 base, with 14 bases between. This chain's CDR3 is CASSVPGRPNTEAFF. CDR3 sequence (DNA): TGTGCCAGCAGTGTCCCGGGACGCCCGAACACTGAAGCTTTCTTT. Based on the CDR3 plus reference TRBV28 and TRBJ1-1, the full variable domain is DVKVTQSSRYLVKRTGEKVFLECVQDMDHENMFWYRQDPGLGLRLIYFSYDVKMKEKGDIPEGYSVSREKKERFSLILESASTNQTSMYLCASSVPGRPNTEAFFGQGTRLTVV.

This chain joins TRBV5-1 and TRBJ2-7; D is possibly TRBD2 (5 bases). Germline CDR1 is SGHRS and CDR2 is YFSETQ. CDR3 size: 13 residues. Trimming stripped 0 bases from V and 6 bases from J, with 10 bases between. CDR3 in DNA: TGCGCCAGCAGCTTGGACCCCAGCGGCGAGCAGTACTTC. It translates to CASSLDPSGEQYF.

This clonotype appeared many times. The rearrangement joins TRBV12-3 or TRBV12-4 to TRBJ2-4; 8 bases match TRBD1. The length of the CDR3 is 15 residues. With 2 bases clipped from V and 10 bases from J, the junction kept 10 bases outside the gene matches. In nucleotides, the CDR3 is TGTGCCAGCAGTTTATTTGGACAGGGAGTAAGAATTCAGTACTTC. This codes for CASSLFGQGVRIQYF.

This clonotype was counted many times. The gene calls are TRBV5-4 and TRBJ2-5; 14 bases match TRBD2. CDR3 length equals 16 residues. Trimming took 4 bases from V and 1 from J; bases not matched to a gene: 3. Germline loops: CDR1 SGHNT, CDR2 YYREEE (reference sequence). The CDR3 coding sequence is TGTGCCAGCAGCCCCGGACTAGCGGGAGGCCAAGAGACCCAGTACTTC. Amino acid sequence: CASSPGLAGGQETQYF.

This clonotype was found a few times. The chain couples TRBV28 to TRBJ2-1; 12 nucleotides align to TRBD1. This CDR3 region has 14 residues. Germline V lookup: CDR1 MDHEN, CDR2 SYDVKM. V was clipped by 7 bases and J by 7 bases; unmatched bases: 5. DNA of the CDR3: TGTGCCAGCACCGGGACAGGGGGCTTGAATGAGCAGTTCTTC. Protein sequence: CASTGTGGLNEQFF. The variable domain in full, completed from reference TRBV28 and TRBJ2-1, reads DVKVTQSSRYLVKRTGEKVFLECVQDMDHENMFWYRQDPGLGLRLIYFSYDVKMKEKGDIPEGYSVSREKKERFSLILESASTNQTSMYLCASTGTGGLNEQFFGPGTRLTVL.